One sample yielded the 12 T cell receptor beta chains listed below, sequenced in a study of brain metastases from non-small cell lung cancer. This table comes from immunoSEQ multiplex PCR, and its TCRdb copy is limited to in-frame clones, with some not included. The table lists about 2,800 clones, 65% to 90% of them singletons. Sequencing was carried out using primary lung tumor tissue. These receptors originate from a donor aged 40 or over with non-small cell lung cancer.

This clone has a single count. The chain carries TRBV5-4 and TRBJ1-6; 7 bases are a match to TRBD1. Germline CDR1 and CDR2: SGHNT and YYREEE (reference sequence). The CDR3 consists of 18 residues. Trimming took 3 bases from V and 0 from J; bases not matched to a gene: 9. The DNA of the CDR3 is TGTGCCAGCAGCTCCGACAGGGTCCGGAGCTCCTATAATTCACCCCTCCACTTT. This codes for CASSSDRVRSSYNSPLHF.

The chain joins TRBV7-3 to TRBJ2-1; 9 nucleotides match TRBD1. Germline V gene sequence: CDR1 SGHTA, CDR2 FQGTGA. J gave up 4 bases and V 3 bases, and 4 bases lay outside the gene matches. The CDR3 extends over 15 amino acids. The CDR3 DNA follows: TGTGCCAGCAGCTTGGACAGGGGCAAATACAATGAGCAGTTCTTC. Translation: CASSLDRGKYNEQFF.

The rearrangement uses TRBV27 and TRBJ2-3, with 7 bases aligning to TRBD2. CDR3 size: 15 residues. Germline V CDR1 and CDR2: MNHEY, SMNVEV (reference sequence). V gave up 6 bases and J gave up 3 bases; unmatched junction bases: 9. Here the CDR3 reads CASSGRGSSTDTQYF. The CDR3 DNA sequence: TGTGCCAGCAGCGGACGCGGGAGTTCAACAGATACGCAGTATTTT.

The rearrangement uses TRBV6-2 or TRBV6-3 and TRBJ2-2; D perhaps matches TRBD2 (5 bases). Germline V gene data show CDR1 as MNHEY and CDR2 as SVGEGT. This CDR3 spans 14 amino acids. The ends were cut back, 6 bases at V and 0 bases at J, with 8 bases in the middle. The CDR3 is CASSLAPNTGELFF. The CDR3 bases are TGTGCCAGCAGCCTAGCACCGAACACCGGGGAGCTGTTTTTT.

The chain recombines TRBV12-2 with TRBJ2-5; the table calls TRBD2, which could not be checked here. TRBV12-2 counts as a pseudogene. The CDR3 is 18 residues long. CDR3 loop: CASRFPVRRGRSQETQYF. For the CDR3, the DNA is TGTGCAAGTCGCTTCCCCGTGCGGCGCGGGAGGTCCCAAGAGACCCAGTACTTC.

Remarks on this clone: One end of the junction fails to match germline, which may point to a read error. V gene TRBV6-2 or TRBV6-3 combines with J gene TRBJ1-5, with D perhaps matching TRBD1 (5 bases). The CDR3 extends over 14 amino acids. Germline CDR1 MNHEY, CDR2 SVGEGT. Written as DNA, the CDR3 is TGTGCCAGCAGTTCCGACAGTAGCAATCAGTCCCAGCATTTT. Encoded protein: CASSSDSSNQSQHF.

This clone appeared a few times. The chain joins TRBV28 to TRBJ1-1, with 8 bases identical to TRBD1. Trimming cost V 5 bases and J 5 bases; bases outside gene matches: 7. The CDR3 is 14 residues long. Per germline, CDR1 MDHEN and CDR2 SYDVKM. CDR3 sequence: CASSPGGAETEAFF. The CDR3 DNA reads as TGTGCCAGCAGTCCAGGGGGCGCGGAGACTGAAGCTTTCTTT.

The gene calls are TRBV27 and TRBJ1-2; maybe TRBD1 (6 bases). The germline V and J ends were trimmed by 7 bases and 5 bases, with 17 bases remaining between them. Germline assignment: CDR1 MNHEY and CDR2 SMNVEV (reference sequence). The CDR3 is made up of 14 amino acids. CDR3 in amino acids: CASKTGAENYGYTF. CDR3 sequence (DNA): TGTGCCAGCAAAACGGGGGCAGAAAATTATGGCTACACCTTC.

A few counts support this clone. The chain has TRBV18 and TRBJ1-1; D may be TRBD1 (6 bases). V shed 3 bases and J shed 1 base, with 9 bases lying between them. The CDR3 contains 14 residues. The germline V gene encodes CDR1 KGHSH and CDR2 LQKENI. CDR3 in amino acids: CASSPDSTNTEAFF. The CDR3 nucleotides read TGTGCCAGCTCACCGGACAGCACGAACACTGAAGCTTTCTTT.

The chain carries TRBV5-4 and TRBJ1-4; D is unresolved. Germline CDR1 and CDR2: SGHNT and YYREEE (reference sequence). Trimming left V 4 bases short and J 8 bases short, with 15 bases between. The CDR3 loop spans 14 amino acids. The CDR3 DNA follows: TGTGCCAGCAGCCCCCGGTTGGGTGGGGAAAAACTGTTTTTT. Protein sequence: CASSPRLGGEKLFF.

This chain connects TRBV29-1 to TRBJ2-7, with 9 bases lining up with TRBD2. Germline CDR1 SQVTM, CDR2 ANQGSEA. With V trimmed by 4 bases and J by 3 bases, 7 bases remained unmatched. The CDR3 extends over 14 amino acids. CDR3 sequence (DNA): TGCAGCGTTGCCGTGCGGGAGGGATTCTACGAGCAGTACTTC. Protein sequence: CSVAVREGFYEQYF.

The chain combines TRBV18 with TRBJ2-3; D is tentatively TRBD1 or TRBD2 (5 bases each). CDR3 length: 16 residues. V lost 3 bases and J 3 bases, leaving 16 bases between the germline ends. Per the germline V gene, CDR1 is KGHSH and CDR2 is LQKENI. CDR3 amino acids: CASSPSVRGITDTQYF. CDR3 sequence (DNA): TGTGCCAGCTCACCTTCGGTGAGGGGTATAACAGATACGCAGTATTTT.